The present T cell receptor beta chain was sequenced within a study of CD8+CD57+ T cells in acquired aplastic anemia. The wider study: When averaged, DNA from sorted CD4+ and CD8+ cells came to approximately 3.2 ug.

Selection for sequencing was limited to patients who had shown CD8+CD57+ cell expansion by flow cytometry. Severe acquired aplastic anemia was present in every patient. Patient blood was sampled before any therapy had been received. Genomic DNA was employed as the template in profiling TCR beta VDJ and CDR3. TCRdb used MiXCR to reprocess the reads, holding one entry per CDR3 protein. The profile shows under 150,000 distinct CDR3 sequences, over 30% of them singletons. The CDR3 contains 16 residues. Germline loops: CDR1 SQVTM, CDR2 ANQGSEA. V was pared by 6 bases and J by 5 bases, with 23 bases between. This clonotype was observed a few times. Its specificity is unknown. Overall study findings and caveats: The study found no significant CD8+ Simpson's diversity difference between patients and controls.

The sequenced material came from sorted CD4+, CD8+, or CD8+CD57+ T cells (not recorded which) from PBMCs. The origin of this receptor is a human donor with aplastic anemia. The chain combines TRBV29-1 with TRBJ1-5, with TRBD1 as a possible D gene (6 bases). DNA of the CDR3: TGCAGCGTCCTATACCGTGGGGGCTTGGGGGATCAGCCCCAGCATTTT. Translation: CSVLYRGGLGDQPQHF.